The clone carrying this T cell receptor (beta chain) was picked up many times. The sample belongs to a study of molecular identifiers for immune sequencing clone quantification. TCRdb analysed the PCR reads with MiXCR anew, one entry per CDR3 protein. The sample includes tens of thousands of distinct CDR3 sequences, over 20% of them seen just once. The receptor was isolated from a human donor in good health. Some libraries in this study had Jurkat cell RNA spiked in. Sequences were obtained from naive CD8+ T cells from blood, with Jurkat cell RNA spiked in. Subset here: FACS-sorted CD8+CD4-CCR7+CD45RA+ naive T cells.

CDR3 loop: CASSFIPGRTSGRGEQYF. For the CDR3, the DNA is TGTGCCAGCAGTTTCATTCCGGGGCGAACTAGCGGAAGGGGGGAGCAGTACTTC. The chain carries TRBV12-3 or TRBV12-4 and TRBJ2-7; 8 bases match TRBD2. V dropped 3 bases and J dropped 7; count of bases not matched to a gene: 20. This CDR3 is 18 amino acids long.